This TCR beta chain was sequenced for a study of spatial heterogeneity in lung cancer. General observations from the study: In tumors, expanded intratumoral alpha and beta TCR counts tracked mutation counts.

TCRdb re-called the 5' RACE reads with MiXCR, one entry per CDR3 protein. The sample carries more than 10,000 distinct CDR3 sequences, approximately 12% recorded once. This clonotype was observed a few times. The antigen is undetermined. This CDR3 region has 15 residues. Between the trimmed V and J ends, which lost 3 bases and 7 bases, there was a span of 16 bases. The germline CDR1 and CDR2 sequences are MNHNY and SVGAGI (reference sequence). Time point given: sample taken at primary tumor resection. Sequencing used lung tumor tissue, obtained at surgery. The chain joins TRBV6-6 to TRBJ2-1; D not certain. This clonotype was obtained from a male donor with early-stage non-small cell lung cancer. The CDR3 DNA sequence: TGTGCCAGCAGTTATATGCGTTTAGATGGGAATGAGCAGTTCTTC. This encodes CASSYMRLDGNEQFF.